This TCR beta chain was captured in a study of blood T cell repertoires in COVID-19. Clinical history as reported by participants underpinned cohort assignment. This CDR3 is 13 amino acids long. The V end was cut by 6 bases, the J end by 3 bases, with 12 bases between. CDR1 is KGHSH, CDR2 LQKENI, per germline. Original handling: From reference gene primer amplification, estimates of nucleated cell counts were derived. Repertoires were generated with immunoSEQ multiplex PCR, while TCRdb's copy carries only in-frame clones and drops some. V, J and clone size derive from that table, while D and trimming were established from the DNA sequence. The sample consists of 300,000 to 400,000 clones, 90% of them appearing once.

The J gene is TRBJ2-7, the V gene TRBV18; D is perhaps TRBD1 (5 bases). The source of this sequence is a man aged 55-75 years who had recovered from COVID-19. The sequenced material came from PBMCs or T cells enriched from blood (not recorded which). Here the CDR3 reads CASSQDTLYEQYF. The CDR3 DNA sequence: TGTGCCAGCTCTCAGGACACCCTCTACGAGCAGTACTTC. The full variable domain, completed using reference TRBV18 and TRBJ2-7, is NAGVMQNPRHLVRRRGQEARLRCSPMKGHSHVYWYRQLPEEGLKFMVYLQKENIIDESGMPKERFSAEFPKEGPSILRIQQVVRGDSAAYFCASSQDTLYEQYFGPGTRLTVT.